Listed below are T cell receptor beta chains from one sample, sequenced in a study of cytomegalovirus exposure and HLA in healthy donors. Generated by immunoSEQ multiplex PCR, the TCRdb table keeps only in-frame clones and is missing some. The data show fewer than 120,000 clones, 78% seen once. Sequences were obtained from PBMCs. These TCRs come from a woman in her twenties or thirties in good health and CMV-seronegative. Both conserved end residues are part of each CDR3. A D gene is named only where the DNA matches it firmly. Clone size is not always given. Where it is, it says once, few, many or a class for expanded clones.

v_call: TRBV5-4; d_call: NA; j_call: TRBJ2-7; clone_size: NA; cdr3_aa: CASSLGRADEQYF; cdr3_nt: TGTGCCAGCAGCTTGGGCAGGGCCGACGAGCAGTACTTC
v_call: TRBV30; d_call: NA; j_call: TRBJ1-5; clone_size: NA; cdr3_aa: CAWSPRSNQPQHF; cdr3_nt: TGTGCCTGGAGTCCGAGGAGCAATCAGCCCCAGCATTTT
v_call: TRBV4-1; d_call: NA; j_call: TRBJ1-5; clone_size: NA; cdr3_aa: CASSPSGGLSNQPQHF; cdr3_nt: TGCGCCAGCAGCCCGTCAGGAGGTCTTAGCAATCAGCCCCAGCATTTT
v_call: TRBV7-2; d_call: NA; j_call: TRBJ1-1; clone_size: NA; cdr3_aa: CASSPTPLNTEAFF; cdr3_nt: TGTGCCAGCAGCCCAACTCCCCTGAACACTGAAGCTTTCTTT
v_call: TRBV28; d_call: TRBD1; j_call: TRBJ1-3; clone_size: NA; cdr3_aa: CASSDLQGARYTIYF; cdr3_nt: TGTGCCAGCAGTGATCTACAGGGGGCGAGATACACCATATATTTT
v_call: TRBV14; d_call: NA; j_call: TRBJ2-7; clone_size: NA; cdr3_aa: CASSQETVREYYEQYF; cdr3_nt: TGTGCCAGCAGCCAAGAAACAGTCCGAGAATACTACGAGCAGTACTTC
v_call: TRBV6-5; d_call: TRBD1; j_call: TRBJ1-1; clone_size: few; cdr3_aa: CASSYSSGQLLTEAFF; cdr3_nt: TGTGCCAGCAGTTACTCCTCGGGACAGCTGCTGACTGAAGCTTTCTTT
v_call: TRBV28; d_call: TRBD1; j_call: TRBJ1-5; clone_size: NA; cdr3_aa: CASWTGPQPQHF; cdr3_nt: TGTGCCAGTTGGACAGGCCCTCAGCCCCAGCATTTT
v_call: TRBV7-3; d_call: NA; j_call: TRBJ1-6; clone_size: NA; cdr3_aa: CASSSLGGGSPLHF; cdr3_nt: TGTGCCAGCAGCTCACTCGGGGGAGGATCACCCCTCCACTTT
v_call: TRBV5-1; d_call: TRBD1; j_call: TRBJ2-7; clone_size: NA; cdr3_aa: CASSLVRQGYEQYF; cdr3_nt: TGCGCCAGCAGCTTGGTGAGACAGGGCTACGAGCAGTACTTC
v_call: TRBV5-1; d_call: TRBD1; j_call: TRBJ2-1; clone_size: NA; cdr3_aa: CASSLASAGGYNEQFF; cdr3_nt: TGCGCCAGCAGCTTGGCCTCGGCAGGGGGATACAATGAGCAGTTCTTC
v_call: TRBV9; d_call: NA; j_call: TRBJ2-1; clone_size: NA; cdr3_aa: CASSVEWASYNEQFF; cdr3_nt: TGTGCCAGCAGCGTAGAGTGGGCCTCCTACAATGAGCAGTTCTTC
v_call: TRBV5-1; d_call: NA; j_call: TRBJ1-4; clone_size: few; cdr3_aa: CASSLSGEKLFF; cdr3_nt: TGCGCCAGCAGCTTATCCGGGGAAAAACTGTTTTTT
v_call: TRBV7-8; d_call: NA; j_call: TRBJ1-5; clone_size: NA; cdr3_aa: CASSFGVLSQPQHF; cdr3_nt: TGTGCCAGCAGCTTCGGGGTGTTAAGTCAGCCCCAGCATTTT
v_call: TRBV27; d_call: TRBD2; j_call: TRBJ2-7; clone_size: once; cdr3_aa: CASSISGSGGEQYF; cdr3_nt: TGTGCCAGCAGTATTAGCGGGAGTGGTGGGGAGCAGTACTTC
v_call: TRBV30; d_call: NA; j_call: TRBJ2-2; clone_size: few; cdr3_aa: CAWSPTPGELFF; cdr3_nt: TGTGCCTGGAGTCCTACCCCCGGGGAGCTGTTTTTT
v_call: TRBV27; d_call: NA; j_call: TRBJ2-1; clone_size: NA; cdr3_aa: CASSIDTGNEQFF; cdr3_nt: TGTGCCAGCAGTATCGATACCGGGAATGAGCAGTTCTTC
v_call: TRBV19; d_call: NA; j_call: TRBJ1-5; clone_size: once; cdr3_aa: CASSILNINQPQHF; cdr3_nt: TGTGCCAGTAGTATTCTGAACATTAATCAGCCCCAGCATTTT
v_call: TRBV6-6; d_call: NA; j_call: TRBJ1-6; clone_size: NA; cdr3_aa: CASSYQNNSPLHF; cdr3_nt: TGTGCCAGCAGTTACCAGAATAATTCACCCCTCCACTTT
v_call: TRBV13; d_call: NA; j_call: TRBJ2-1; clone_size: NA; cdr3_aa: CASSFLGSGEQFF; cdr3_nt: TGTGCCAGCAGCTTCCTCGGGAGCGGTGAGCAGTTCTTC
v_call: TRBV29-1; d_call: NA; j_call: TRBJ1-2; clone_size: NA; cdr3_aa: CSVEDIGGYGYTF; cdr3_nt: TGCAGCGTTGAAGATATAGGGGGATATGGCTACACCTTC
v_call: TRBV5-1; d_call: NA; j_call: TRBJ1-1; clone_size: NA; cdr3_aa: CASSRQGTNTEAFF; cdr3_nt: TGCGCCAGCAGCAGGCAGGGAACGAACACTGAAGCTTTCTTT
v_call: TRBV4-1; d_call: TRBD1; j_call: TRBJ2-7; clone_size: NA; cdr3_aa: CASSQTDLWDRSSYEQYF; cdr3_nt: TGCGCCAGCAGCCAAACCGACCTTTGGGACAGAAGCTCCTACGAGCAGTACTTC
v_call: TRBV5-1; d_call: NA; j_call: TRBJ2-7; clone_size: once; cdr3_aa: CASSLGTRTEQYF; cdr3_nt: TGCGCCAGCAGCCTTGGGACTCGGACCGAGCAGTACTTC
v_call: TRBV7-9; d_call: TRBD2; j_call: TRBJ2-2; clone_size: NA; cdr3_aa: CASSPSGISTGELFF; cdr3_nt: TGTGCCAGCAGCCCAAGCGGGATCAGCACCGGGGAGCTGTTTTTT
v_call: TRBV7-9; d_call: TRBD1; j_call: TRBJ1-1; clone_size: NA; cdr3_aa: CASSSGGGENTEAFF; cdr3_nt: TGTGCCAGCAGCTCAGGGGGTGGGGAAAACACTGAAGCTTTCTTT
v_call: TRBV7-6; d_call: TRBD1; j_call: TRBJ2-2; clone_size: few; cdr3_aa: CASRWTGGTGELFF; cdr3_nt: TGTGCCAGCAGATGGACAGGGGGAACCGGGGAGCTGTTTTTT
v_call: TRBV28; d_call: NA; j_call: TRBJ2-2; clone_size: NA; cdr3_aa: CASSTGQKNTGELFF; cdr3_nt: TGTGCCAGCAGTACCGGACAGAAGAACACCGGGGAGCTGTTTTTT
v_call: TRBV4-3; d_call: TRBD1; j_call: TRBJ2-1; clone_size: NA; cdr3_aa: CASSHGTGPYNEQFF; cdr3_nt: TGCGCCAGCAGCCACGGGACAGGGCCCTACAATGAGCAGTTCTTC
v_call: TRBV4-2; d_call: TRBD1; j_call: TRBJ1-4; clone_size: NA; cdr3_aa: CASSQDPGGLGNEKLFF; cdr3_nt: TGTGCCAGCAGCCAAGACCCAGGGGGATTGGGTAATGAAAAACTGTTTTTT
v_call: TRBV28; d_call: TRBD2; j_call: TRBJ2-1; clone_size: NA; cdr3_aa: CASRTSGGARGNEQFF; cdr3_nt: TGTGCCAGCAGAACTAGCGGGGGGGCTCGGGGTAATGAGCAGTTCTTC
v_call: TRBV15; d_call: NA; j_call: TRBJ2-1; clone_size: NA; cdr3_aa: CATALWGKNNEQFF; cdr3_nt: TGTGCCACCGCTCTTTGGGGCAAGAACAATGAGCAGTTCTTC